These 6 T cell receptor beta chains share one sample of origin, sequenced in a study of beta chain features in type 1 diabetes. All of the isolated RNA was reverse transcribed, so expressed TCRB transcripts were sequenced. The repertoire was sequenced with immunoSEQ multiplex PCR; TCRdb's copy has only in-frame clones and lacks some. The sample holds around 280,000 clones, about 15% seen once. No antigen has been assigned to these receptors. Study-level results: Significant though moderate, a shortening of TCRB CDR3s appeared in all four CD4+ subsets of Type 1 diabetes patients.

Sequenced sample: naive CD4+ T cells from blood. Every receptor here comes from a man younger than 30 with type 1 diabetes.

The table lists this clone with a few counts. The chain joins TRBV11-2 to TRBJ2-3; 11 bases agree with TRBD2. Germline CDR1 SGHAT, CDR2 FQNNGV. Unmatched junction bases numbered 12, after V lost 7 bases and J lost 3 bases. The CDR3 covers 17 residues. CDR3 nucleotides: TGTGCCAGCACGCCCTACTTAGCGGGAGGGCCAACAGATACGCAGTATTTT. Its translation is CASTPYLAGGPTDTQYF. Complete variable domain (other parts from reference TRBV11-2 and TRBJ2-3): EAGVAQSPRYKIIEKRQSVAFWCNPISGHATLYWYQQILGQGPKLLIQFQNNGVVDDSQLPKDRFSAERLKGVDSTLKIQPAKLEDSAVYLCASTPYLAGGPTDTQYFGPGTRLTVL.

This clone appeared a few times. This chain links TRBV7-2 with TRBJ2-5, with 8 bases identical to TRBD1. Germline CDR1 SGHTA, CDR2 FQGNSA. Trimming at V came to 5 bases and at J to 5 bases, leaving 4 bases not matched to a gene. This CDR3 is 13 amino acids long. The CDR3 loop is CASSLGQAETQYF. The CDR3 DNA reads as TGTGCCAGCAGCCTGGGACAGGCCGAGACCCAGTACTTC.

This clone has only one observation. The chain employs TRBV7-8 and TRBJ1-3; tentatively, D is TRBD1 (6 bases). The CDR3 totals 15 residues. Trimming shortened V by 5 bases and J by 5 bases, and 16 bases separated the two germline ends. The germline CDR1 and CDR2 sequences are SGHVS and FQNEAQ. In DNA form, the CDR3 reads TGTGCCAGCAGCGGTCAGGGGTCAGTCAGAAACACCATATATTTT. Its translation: CASSGQGSVRNTIYF.

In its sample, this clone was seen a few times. The CDR3 nucleotides read TGTGCCTGGGAGAAAGCGGGTACGCAGTATTTT. Protein sequence: CAWEKAGTQYF. The chain employs TRBV30 and TRBJ2-3; D perhaps matches TRBD2 (6 bases). Germline V gene lookup returns CDR1 GTSNPN and CDR2 SVGIG (reference sequence). The CDR3 sequence is 11 residues long. With 5 bases removed from V and 8 bases from J, the gap between germline ends came to 11 bases.

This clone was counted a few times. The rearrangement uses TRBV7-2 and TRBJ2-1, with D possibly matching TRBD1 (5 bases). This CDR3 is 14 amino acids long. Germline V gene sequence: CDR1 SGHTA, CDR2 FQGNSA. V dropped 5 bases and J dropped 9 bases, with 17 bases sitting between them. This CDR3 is CASSPSQGFGEQFF. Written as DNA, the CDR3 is TGTGCCAGCAGCCCCTCTCAGGGTTTTGGTGAGCAGTTCTTC.

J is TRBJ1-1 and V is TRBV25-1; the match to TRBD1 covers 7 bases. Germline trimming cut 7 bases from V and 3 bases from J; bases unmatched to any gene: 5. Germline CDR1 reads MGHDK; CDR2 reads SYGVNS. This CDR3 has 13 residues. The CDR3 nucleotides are TGTGCCAGCACACCAACAGGGGACACTGAAGCTTTCTTT. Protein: CASTPTGDTEAFF. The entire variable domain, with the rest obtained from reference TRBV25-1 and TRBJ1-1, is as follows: EADIYQTPRYLVIGTGKKITLECSQTMGHDKMYWYQQDPGMELHLIHYSYGVNSTEKGDLSSESTVSRIRTEHFPLTLESARPSHTSQYLCASTPTGDTEAFFGQGTRLTVV.